Listed below are T cell receptor beta chains from one sample, sequenced in a study of OX40 agonist ivuxolimab in advanced cancers. Repertoires were generated with immunoSEQ multiplex PCR, while TCRdb's copy carries only in-frame clones and drops some. The table has around 36,000 clones, roughly 80% seen once. Sequences were derived from CD4+ or CD8+ T cells sorted from blood, sampled in a trial of the OX40 agonist ivuxolimab. Receptors originate from an adult with an advanced solid tumor such as melanoma, head and neck, liver or kidney cancer. Each CDR3 is given with its conserved first and last residue. The size of a clone is reported for some rows only, either as once, few or many, or as a class for expanded clones.

clone_size v_call cdr3_aa
. TRBV30 CAWSWDRAELETQYF
. TRBV28 CASSLPGGASSGNTIYF
once TRBV10-3 CAISDPTGQYEQYF
. TRBV7-8 CASSFTNLVSGNTIYF
. TRBV28 CASSRARGPTYGYTF
. TRBV6-6 CASSSSGTGEKLFF
. TRBV28 CASIGQGNYEQYF
medium-sized TRBV9 CASSGTSSYEQYF
. TRBV6-1 CASSEEAYTNEKLFF
few TRBV7-3 CASSLQPGGRNEQYF
few TRBV18 CASSPGGGREQYF
. TRBV7-6 CASSQGSGQETQYF
. TRBV5-1 CASSFLAGGGGEQFF
. TRBV6-6 CASSYSKRPGTEAFF
. TRBV28 CASRGLAGIYEQYF
. TRBV7-2 CASSLGTRGTQYF
. TRBV7-9 CASSPEGTTQYF
. TRBV28 CASSTSGTGSFFEQYF
. TRBV7-8 CASSSLRWDSYNEQFF
once TRBV12-5 CASGFRNLGYEQYF
. TRBV7-9 CASSRRDTSGYNEQFF
. TRBV7-3 CASSLGSGQGVSQPQHF
. TRBV5-4 CASREDRPRAPLHF
. TRBV28 CASSSPGTPSYNEQFF
. TRBV30 CAWNPGVGSAGYTF
. TRBV30 CAWSVVLPEGEQYF
. TRBV9 CASSVSSGSLYEQYF
. TRBV6-5 CASTLYSSGANVLTF
. TRBV6-1 CASRTRGGGTEAFF
. TRBV28 CASSLEQGGITEAFF
. TRBV2 CASSESGRTGQPQHF
. TRBV5-1 CASRGASVEQYF
. TRBV2 CASKDRGYEQYF
once TRBV7-9 CASSLEGLGEPLHF
. TRBV5-6 CASSLEGTGVSPLHF
. TRBV5-8 CASTPGGFSYEQYF
. TRBV2 CASERTRQGAASGSNEQFF
. TRBV29-1 CSVNLPGTSGSVGYEQYF
medium-sized TRBV15 CATSRELAGGPDEQYF
. TRBV2 CASAGQGAEAFF
. TRBV19 CASSSYGQSNEQFF
. TRBV18 CASSPLEEEGYTF
. TRBV18 CASSPRQAYEQYF
. TRBV5-4 CASSLRGALRFAFF
. TRBV28 CATLPPEGPRTDTQYF